This T cell receptor beta chain was recorded in a study of blood T cell repertoires in COVID-19. Study-wide context: Samples came from the United States, Italy and Spain, spanning acute and convalescent COVID-19. The analysed material was cDNA or gDNA that came from T cells, B-cell-depleted T cells, or PBMCs.

This CDR3 is built from 14 residues. V shed 6 bases, J shed 2 bases, and the junction held 7 bases outside the gene matches. The germline V gene has CDR1 KGHSH and CDR2 LQKENI. Authors' data handling: Amplification from reference gene primers served as the basis for estimated nucleated cell counts. Produced via immunoSEQ multiplex PCR; TCRdb's table is partial and in-frame only. The V and J calls and clone size were taken over from that table, and D and trimming were inferred from the DNA. The sample shows 200,000 to 300,000 clones, around 80% of them seen only once. The sequence derives from a man aged 55-75 years with acute or convalescent COVID-19. The sequenced sample consisted of peripheral blood. The rearrangement links TRBV18 to TRBJ2-7, with 7 nucleotides matching TRBD1. CDR3: CASSAGTETYEQYF. The DNA for the CDR3 is TGTGCCAGCTCGGCCGGGACAGAGACCTACGAGCAGTACTTC.